This T cell receptor beta chain was retrieved from a study of PD-1 blockade in classical Hodgkin lymphoma. General study findings and limits: Complete responders matched newly diagnosed patients in baseline diversity. Reasons behind the repertoire differences stay unclear, perhaps disease activity or earlier therapy. Lower baseline TCR diversity was reported for newly diagnosed patients than for healthy donors. By C4D1 there was a significant rise in CD4+ TCR diversity but not in CD8+ TCR diversity.

Time point given: cycle 4 day 1 (C4D1), after less than 7 weeks of nivolumab. Every single patient, without exception, relapsed after autologous stem cell transplantation, and brentuximab vedotin exposure varied. A word on this clone: Its antigen remains unidentified.

Trimming removed 1 base from V and 2 bases from J; junction bases left unmatched: 1. The CDR3 loop spans 13 amino acids. Germline CDR1 reads GTSNPN; CDR2 reads SVGIG (reference sequence). Only in-frame clones appear in the TCRdb table, and some are missing; sequencing was by immunoSEQ multiplex PCR. The sample records 25,000 to 30,000 clones, over 75% being singletons. This sequence originates from a human donor with classical Hodgkin lymphoma. The sequences come from peripheral blood mononuclear cells (PBMCs), collected before the fourth cycle of nivolumab. The chain carries TRBV30 and TRBJ2-5; 7 positions agree with TRBD2. CDR3 protein: CAWSGGLQETQYF. CDR3 bases: TGTGCCTGGAGTGGGGGACTACAAGAGACCCAGTACTTC.